The source of this T cell receptor beta chain is a study of T cells in Graves' hyperthyroidism and ophthalmopathy. Amplification of TCR beta CDR3 regions used RNA as the template. RT-PCR in the first round (using the HTBI primer set) targeted the TCR CDR3. TCRdb re-analysed the multiplex PCR reads in MiXCR, keeping a single row per CDR3 protein. Found here are 600,000 or so distinct CDR3 sequences, over 12% of them singletons; the top ten hold about 6.6%. Germline CDR1 reads SNHLY; CDR2 reads FYNNEI. Losses at the gene ends were 7 bases for V and 7 bases for J; bases not matched to a gene: 4. The CDR3 runs to 13 residues.

This receptor was taken from a woman under 30 with Graves' ophthalmopathy. V gene TRBV2 combines with J gene TRBJ2-1, with TRBD2 identical over 10 bases. Sequenced material: blood. CDR3 in amino acids: CASKASGSNEQFF. DNA for the CDR3: TGTGCCAGCAAGGCTAGCGGGAGTAATGAGCAGTTCTTC.